A selection of T cell receptor beta chains follows, all from one sample in a study of blood T cell repertoires in COVID-19. Sequencing used immunoSEQ multiplex PCR; TCRdb keeps in-frame clones, though not all of them. The sample lists some 250,000 clones, 70% to 85% occurring once. Sequenced material: PBMCs or T cells enriched from blood (not recorded which). These TCRs come from a man in his forties who had recovered from COVID-19. CDR3s include the opening cysteine and the closing phenylalanine or tryptophan. The order of the fields is J gene, clone size, V gene, D gene, CDR3 protein, CDR3 DNA. The D gene is left open where the match is weak. The size entry is marked missing in some rows and otherwise reads once, few, many or a size class.

J gene: TRBJ1-2
clone size: .
V gene: TRBV6-5
D gene: .
CDR3 protein: CASSYSDSSYGYTF
CDR3 DNA: TGTGCCAGCAGTTACTCGGACAGTTCCTATGGCTACACCTTC

J gene: TRBJ1-5
clone size: .
V gene: TRBV30
D gene: .
CDR3 protein: CAWSAGDHQPQHF
CDR3 DNA: TGTGCCTGGAGTGCAGGGGATCATCAGCCCCAGCATTTT

J gene: TRBJ1-2
clone size: .
V gene: TRBV7-2
D gene: TRBD1
CDR3 protein: CASSSGGQLPYGYTF
CDR3 DNA: TGTGCCAGCAGCTCAGGGGGACAGCTCCCATATGGCTACACCTTC

J gene: TRBJ1-1
clone size: .
V gene: TRBV7-3
D gene: .
CDR3 protein: CASSLVRGNTEAFF
CDR3 DNA: TGTGCCAGCAGCTTAGTTAGGGGGAACACTGAAGCTTTCTTT

J gene: TRBJ2-1
clone size: .
V gene: TRBV7-2
D gene: .
CDR3 protein: CASSFRDFFYNEQFF
CDR3 DNA: TGTGCCAGCAGCTTCCGGGACTTCTTCTACAATGAGCAGTTCTTC

J gene: TRBJ2-3
clone size: few
V gene: TRBV11-2
D gene: TRBD1
CDR3 protein: CASSSGTGGTDTQYF
CDR3 DNA: TGTGCCAGCAGTTCCGGGACAGGGGGCACCGATACGCAGTATTTT

J gene: TRBJ2-7
clone size: .
V gene: TRBV28
D gene: TRBD1
CDR3 protein: CASSFRDRAQSYSYEQYF
CDR3 DNA: TGTGCCAGCAGTTTCCGAGACAGGGCTCAATCCTATTCCTACGAGCAGTACTTC

J gene: TRBJ1-5
clone size: .
V gene: TRBV2
D gene: TRBD1
CDR3 protein: CASSPGTGEQPQHF
CDR3 DNA: TGTGCCAGCAGCCCCGGGACAGGGGAGCAGCCCCAGCATTTT

J gene: TRBJ2-7
clone size: .
V gene: TRBV19
D gene: TRBD1
CDR3 protein: CATGQGPYEQYF
CDR3 DNA: TGTGCCACCGGACAGGGACCCTACGAGCAGTACTTC

J gene: TRBJ1-1
clone size: .
V gene: TRBV27
D gene: .
CDR3 protein: CASSFRVGNTEAFF
CDR3 DNA: TGTGCCAGCAGTTTCAGGGTGGGAAACACTGAAGCTTTCTTT

J gene: TRBJ2-2
clone size: .
V gene: TRBV6-8
D gene: TRBD2
CDR3 protein: CASDTPCLAGGELFF
CDR3 DNA: TGTGCCAGCGACACCCCGTGTCTAGCGGGCGGGGAGCTGTTTTTT

J gene: TRBJ2-1
clone size: .
V gene: TRBV11-2
D gene: .
CDR3 protein: CATRDGRGSYNEQFF
CDR3 DNA: TGTGCCACCCGAGACGGTCGGGGCTCCTACAATGAGCAGTTCTTC

J gene: TRBJ2-5
clone size: .
V gene: TRBV5-1
D gene: TRBD1
CDR3 protein: CASQRGQAYQETQYF
CDR3 DNA: TGCGCCAGTCAACGGGGACAGGCGTACCAAGAGACCCAGTACTTC

J gene: TRBJ1-1
clone size: .
V gene: TRBV3-1/TRBV3-2
D gene: TRBD1
CDR3 protein: CASSHRDREGRAFF
CDR3 DNA: TGTGCCAGCAGCCACCGCGACAGGGAAGGGAGGGCTTTCTTT

J gene: TRBJ1-2
clone size: .
V gene: TRBV30
D gene: .
CDR3 protein: CAWSGGDGYTF
CDR3 DNA: TGTGCCTGGAGTGGGGGGGATGGCTACACCTTC

J gene: TRBJ1-1
clone size: .
V gene: TRBV5-1
D gene: .
CDR3 protein: CASTSGQNTEAFF
CDR3 DNA: TGCGCCAGCACATCTGGACAGAACACTGAAGCTTTCTTT

J gene: TRBJ2-2
clone size: once
V gene: TRBV3-1/TRBV3-2
D gene: TRBD2
CDR3 protein: CASSLGGASTGELFF
CDR3 DNA: TGTGCCAGCAGCCTCGGGGGGGCTTCTACCGGGGAGCTGTTTTTT

J gene: TRBJ1-1
clone size: .
V gene: TRBV27
D gene: TRBD1
CDR3 protein: CASSAGTGWAFF
CDR3 DNA: TGTGCCAGCAGCGCCGGGACAGGGTGGGCTTTCTTT

J gene: TRBJ2-7
clone size: .
V gene: TRBV6-5
D gene: TRBD2
CDR3 protein: CAILKVSGYYEQYF
CDR3 DNA: TGTGCCATCTTAAAGGTTAGCGGGTACTACGAGCAGTACTTC

J gene: TRBJ1-5
clone size: .
V gene: TRBV6-2/TRBV6-3
D gene: .
CDR3 protein: CASSYNRGSQPQHF
CDR3 DNA: TGTGCCAGCAGTTACAATAGGGGGAGTCAGCCCCAGCATTTT

J gene: TRBJ2-7
clone size: .
V gene: TRBV28
D gene: TRBD2
CDR3 protein: CASSSPSGTYEQYF
CDR3 DNA: TGTGCCAGCAGTTCACCTAGCGGAACGTACGAGCAGTACTTC

J gene: TRBJ1-1
clone size: .
V gene: TRBV5-1
D gene: TRBD1
CDR3 protein: CASSLTGTGSDTEAFF
CDR3 DNA: TGCGCCAGCAGCTTGACCGGGACAGGGTCGGACACTGAAGCTTTCTTT

J gene: TRBJ1-3
clone size: .
V gene: TRBV19
D gene: .
CDR3 protein: CASSTEPQGSGNTIYF
CDR3 DNA: TGTGCCAGTAGTACCGAACCACAGGGCTCTGGAAACACCATATATTTT

J gene: TRBJ1-1
clone size: .
V gene: TRBV3-1/TRBV3-2
D gene: TRBD1
CDR3 protein: CASSPDRVSEAFF
CDR3 DNA: TGTGCCAGCAGCCCTGACAGGGTTTCGGAAGCTTTCTTT

J gene: TRBJ2-6
clone size: .
V gene: TRBV18
D gene: .
CDR3 protein: CASSPSSGANVLTF
CDR3 DNA: TGTGCCAGCTCACCCAGCTCTGGGGCCAACGTCCTGACTTTC

J gene: TRBJ1-1
clone size: .
V gene: TRBV5-8
D gene: TRBD1
CDR3 protein: CASSTKTGGRNTEAFF
CDR3 DNA: TGTGCCAGCAGTACTAAAACAGGGGGAAGGAACACTGAAGCTTTCTTT

J gene: TRBJ2-1
clone size: .
V gene: TRBV28
D gene: TRBD2
CDR3 protein: CASSSPGLVGYNEQFF
CDR3 DNA: TGTGCCAGCAGTTCACCCGGACTAGTCGGATACAATGAGCAGTTCTTC

J gene: TRBJ2-7
clone size: .
V gene: TRBV7-8
D gene: .
CDR3 protein: CASSLGRTGEQYF
CDR3 DNA: TGTGCCAGCAGCTTAGGGCGGACGGGGGAGCAGTACTTC

J gene: TRBJ1-1
clone size: .
V gene: TRBV7-9
D gene: TRBD1
CDR3 protein: CASRPNRGGNTEAFF
CDR3 DNA: TGTGCCAGCAGACCAAACAGGGGCGGGAACACTGAAGCTTTCTTT

J gene: TRBJ2-1
clone size: .
V gene: TRBV4-2
D gene: TRBD2
CDR3 protein: CASSQFGLDYNEQFF
CDR3 DNA: TGTGCCAGCAGCCAATTTGGACTAGATTACAATGAGCAGTTCTTC

J gene: TRBJ2-3
clone size: .
V gene: TRBV20-1
D gene: TRBD2
CDR3 protein: CSASPAGGYTDTQYF
CDR3 DNA: TGCAGTGCTAGTCCGGCGGGGGGTTACACAGATACGCAGTATTTT

J gene: TRBJ2-5
clone size: .
V gene: TRBV6-6
D gene: .
CDR3 protein: CASSYVGGGETQYF
CDR3 DNA: TGTGCCAGCAGTTACGTTGGGGGAGGAGAGACCCAGTACTTC

J gene: TRBJ2-5
clone size: .
V gene: TRBV2
D gene: TRBD1
CDR3 protein: CASSELGTGLSETQYF
CDR3 DNA: TGTGCCAGCAGTGAACTTGGGACAGGGTTATCGGAGACCCAGTACTTC

J gene: TRBJ1-5
clone size: once
V gene: TRBV9
D gene: .
CDR3 protein: CASSVEPTASQPQHF
CDR3 DNA: TGTGCCAGCAGCGTAGAACCCACCGCTAGCCAGCCCCAGCATTTT

J gene: TRBJ2-1
clone size: .
V gene: TRBV9
D gene: .
CDR3 protein: CASSVAPQGNEQFF
CDR3 DNA: TGTGCCAGCAGCGTAGCCCCCCAGGGGAATGAGCAGTTCTTC

J gene: TRBJ2-7
clone size: .
V gene: TRBV7-2
D gene: .
CDR3 protein: CASSFTGVTYEQYF
CDR3 DNA: TGTGCCAGCAGCTTTACCGGGGTAACCTACGAGCAGTACTTC

J gene: TRBJ1-4
clone size: .
V gene: TRBV6-5
D gene: TRBD1
CDR3 protein: CASTLTGREKLFF
CDR3 DNA: TGTGCCAGCACCTTGACAGGGAGGGAAAAACTGTTTTTT

J gene: TRBJ1-2
clone size: few
V gene: TRBV28
D gene: .
CDR3 protein: CASSTTRGYTF
CDR3 DNA: TGTGCCAGCAGCACTACAAGAGGCTACACCTTC

J gene: TRBJ1-5
clone size: .
V gene: TRBV20-1
D gene: TRBD1
CDR3 protein: CSASDRGRLQPQHF
CDR3 DNA: TGCAGTGCTAGTGACAGGGGCAGACTTCAGCCCCAGCATTTT